This is a list of T cell receptor beta chains from one sample in a study of CD8+CD57+ T cells in acquired aplastic anemia. Using its own MiXCR run on the reads, TCRdb lists one record per CDR3 protein. This table holds about 150,000 distinct CDR3 sequences, 41% found once. What was sequenced was sorted CD4+, CD8+, or CD8+CD57+ T cells (not recorded which) from PBMCs. These receptors were taken from a human donor in good health, serving as a control. The CDR3 runs from the conserved cysteine through the conserved F or W. A D gene is named only where the DNA matches it firmly. Clone sizes are given selectively: once, few, many, or a class where the clone is expanded.

size	V	J	D	CDR3	DNA
many	TRBV20-1	TRBJ2-1	TRBD2	CSAPGTSGDNYNEQFF	TGCAGTGCTCCTGGGACTAGCGGCGATAACTACAATGAGCAGTTCTTC
many	TRBV9	TRBJ2-1	NA	CASNLLGGEFSEQFF	TGTGCCAGCAACCTACTAGGGGGGGAGTTCAGTGAGCAGTTCTTC
many	TRBV24-1	TRBJ1-4	TRBD1	CATSDSRQGEGKLFF	TGTGCCACCAGTGATTCCCGCCAGGGGGAGGGAAAACTGTTTTTT
NA	TRBV24-1	TRBJ2-1	NA	CATSARQHNEQFF	TGTGCCACCAGTGCTAGACAACACAATGAGCAGTTCTTC
many	TRBV7-8	TRBJ2-7	TRBD1	CASSYRTGGLYEQYF	TGTGCCAGCAGCTACCGGACAGGGGGCCTCTACGAGCAGTACTTC
many	TRBV5-1	TRBJ2-3	TRBD2	CASSPTGTKSDTQYF	TGCGCCAGCAGCCCGACCGGGACTAAGTCAGATACGCAGTATTTT
NA	TRBV30	TRBJ2-2	NA	CAWSVLTGYPGELFF	TGTGCCTGGAGTGTACTCACAGGGTATCCCGGGGAGCTGTTTTTT
NA	TRBV5-7	TRBJ2-7	NA	CASGRGGYEQYF	TGTGCCAGCGGCCGGGGCGGGTACGAGCAGTACTTC
many	TRBV2	TRBJ1-6	NA	CASILDGDSPLHF	TGTGCCAGCATCCTAGATGGGGACTCACCCCTCCACTTT
NA	TRBV11-2	TRBJ2-5	NA	CASSFLFEETQYF	TGTGCCAGCAGCTTCCTCTTTGAGGAGACCCAGTACTTC
many	TRBV24-1	TRBJ1-2	TRBD1	CATSDDGQGGYGYTF	TGTGCCACCAGTGATGATGGACAGGGAGGCTATGGCTACACCTTC
many	TRBV6-1	TRBJ2-3	NA	CASSGLQGYTDTQYF	TGTGCCAGCAGTGGTCTCCAGGGTTACACAGATACGCAGTATTTT
many	TRBV5-5	TRBJ1-2	NA	CASSGAGGFGYTF	TGTGCCAGCAGCGGGGCCGGAGGGTTCGGCTACACCTTC
NA	TRBV15	TRBJ1-1	NA	CATSRPRDTRNTEAFF	TGTGCCACCAGCAGGCCCCGGGACACCAGGAACACTGAAGCTTTCTTT
NA	TRBV7-9	TRBJ2-1	NA	CASGRLDNEQFF	TGTGCCAGCGGGCGCCTAGACAATGAGCAGTTCTTC
many	TRBV2	TRBJ2-2	NA	CASSEKRRDTSGTGELFF	TGTGCCAGCAGTGAAAAGCGGCGGGACACCTCGGGCACCGGGGAGCTGTTTTTT
NA	TRBV15	TRBJ2-7	TRBD1	CATSSQHRDRVYF	TGTGCCACCAGCAGCCAACACAGGGACAGGGTGTACTTC
NA	TRBV15	TRBJ1-1	NA	CATRGGERTEAFF	TGCGCCACCAGAGGTGGGGAAAGAACTGAAGCTTTCTTT
NA	TRBV2	TRBJ1-2	TRBD1	CASSVGQGHYGYTF	TGTGCCAGCAGTGTAGGACAGGGACATTATGGCTACACCTTC
many	TRBV7-8	TRBJ1-1	TRBD1	CASSYRGREAFF	TGTGCCAGCAGCTACAGGGGGCGTGAAGCTTTCTTT
many	TRBV9	TRBJ1-2	NA	CASSKDSKRNYGYTF	TGTGCCAGCAGTAAAGACAGCAAAAGGAACTATGGCTACACCTTC
NA	TRBV29-1	TRBJ2-2	TRBD1	CSVGQGAGFNTGELFF	TGCAGCGTGGGACAGGGCGCCGGGTTTAACACCGGGGAGCTGTTTTTT
NA	TRBV24-1	TRBJ2-3	NA	CATSDFWDSRGTDTQYF	TGTGCCACCAGTGATTTTTGGGATTCACGTGGCACAGATACGCAGTATTTT
NA	TRBV4-1	TRBJ2-2	TRBD2	CAGSLPGTSDTGELFF	TGCGCCGGCAGCTTACCCGGGACTAGCGATACCGGGGAGCTGTTTTTT
many	TRBV2	TRBJ1-4	NA	CASSDLPGRGHEKLFF	TGTGCCAGCAGTGACCTTCCGGGACGAGGGCATGAAAAACTGTTTTTT
many	TRBV29-1	TRBJ1-2	NA	CSVGRASGYTF	TGCAGCGTTGGCAGGGCGTCTGGCTACACCTTC
many	TRBV14	TRBJ2-5	NA	CASSQAAGRIQETQYF	TGTGCCAGCAGCCAAGCCGCAGGGAGAATTCAAGAGACCCAGTACTTC
NA	TRBV9	TRBJ2-3	NA	CASSGGADTQYF	TGTGCCAGCAGCGGAGGGGCAGATACGCAGTATTTT
few	TRBV12-3/TRBV12-4	TRBJ2-2	NA	CACSLRTANTGELFF	TGTGCCTGCAGCCTCCGGACAGCGAACACCGGGGAGCTGTTTTTT
NA	TRBV29-1	TRBJ2-4	NA	CSASPGAKNIQYF	TGCAGTGCTAGTCCCGGGGCCAAAAACATTCAGTACTTC
NA	TRBV6-2/TRBV6-3	TRBJ1-5	NA	CASSYSHRVGNQPQHF	TGTGCCAGCAGTTACTCGCACAGGGTCGGCAATCAGCCCCAGCATTTT
NA	TRBV9	TRBJ2-6	NA	CASSVGQSPSGANVLTF	TGTGCCAGCAGCGTCGGACAGTCGCCCTCTGGGGCCAACGTCCTGACTTTC
many	TRBV2	TRBJ1-2	TRBD1	CASSPTGGNGYTF	TGTGCCAGCAGTCCTACAGGGGGCAACGGCTACACCTTC
NA	TRBV2	TRBJ2-3	NA	CASRADTDTQYF	TGTGCCAGCAGGGCTGACACAGATACGCAGTATTTT
many	TRBV19	TRBJ1-2	TRBD1	CASYRGSGYTF	TGTGCCAGCTACAGGGGGTCTGGCTACACCTTC
few	TRBV3-1	TRBJ2-5	NA	CASSPARTGQETQYF	TGTGCCAGCAGCCCTGCCCGTACGGGCCAAGAGACCCAGTACTTC
NA	TRBV24-1	TRBJ2-1	TRBD2	CAVDQGLAWGEQFF	TGTGCCGTTGACCAGGGACTAGCGTGGGGTGAGCAGTTCTTC
NA	TRBV9	TRBJ2-5	NA	CASSVEGRTGETQYF	TGTGCCAGCAGCGTAGAGGGCAGGACTGGGGAGACCCAGTACTTC
many	TRBV7-2	TRBJ2-5	TRBD2	CASSLGVASGEETQYF	TGTGCCAGCAGCTTAGGAGTGGCTAGCGGGGAAGAGACCCAGTACTTC
NA	TRBV9	TRBJ1-1	NA	CASSLNSGRDTEAFF	TGTGCCAGCTCACTTAATTCGGGCAGGGACACTGAAGCTTTCTTT
many	TRBV19	TRBJ1-2	TRBD1	CASSIVGTGTSYGYTF	TGTGCCAGTAGTATAGTTGGGACAGGGACTTCCTATGGCTACACCTTC
NA	TRBV5-1	TRBJ2-5	TRBD2	CASSTSGGLETQYF	TGCGCCAGCAGCACTAGCGGGGGCCTGGAGACCCAGTACTTC
NA	TRBV7-2	TRBJ1-2	NA	CASSLGSRYDGYTF	TGTGCCAGCAGCTTAGGAAGCAGGTACGATGGCTACACCTTC
NA	TRBV25-1	TRBJ2-3	TRBD2	CASSGVAGGLGEARDTQYF	TGTGCCAGCAGTGGAGTAGCGGGAGGGTTAGGGGAAGCAAGGGATACGCAGTATTTT
many	TRBV2	TRBJ2-3	NA	CASSPLWGQYF	TGTGCCAGCAGCCCCCTCTGGGGGCAGTATTTT
NA	TRBV6-5	TRBJ1-1	NA	CASSWGRGNTEAFF	TGTGCCAGCAGTTGGGGCAGGGGTAACACTGAAGCTTTCTTT
NA	TRBV15	TRBJ2-5	NA	CATSRDRAGAETQYF	TGTGCCACCAGCAGAGATAGGGCAGGGGCGGAGACCCAGTACTTC
NA	TRBV7-9	TRBJ2-7	TRBD1	CAGQGSSYEQYF	TGTGCCGGACAGGGATCCTCCTACGAGCAGTACTTC
NA	TRBV7-7	TRBJ2-2	TRBD2	CASSLPPSGDSSF	TGTGCCAGCAGCCTCCCTCCTAGCGGGGACTCGTCGTTT
NA	TRBV7-3	TRBJ1-1	NA	CASTLGPNTEAFF	TGTGCCAGCACCCTGGGGCCGAACACTGAAGCTTTCTTT